A selection of T cell receptor beta chains follows, all from one sample in a study of memory CD4+ T cells and cytomegalovirus serostatus. The assay was immunoSEQ multiplex PCR, and TCRdb's table has in-frame clones only and misses some. The sample lists about 50,000 clones, roughly 82% seen once, with 0.4% to 0.5% in the top ten. The sequenced material came from memory CD4+ T cells from blood. Every receptor here comes from an adult in good health and CMV-seronegative. Each CDR3 is given with its conserved first and last residue. A D gene is named only where the DNA matches it firmly. Clone sizes are given selectively: once, few, many, or a class where the clone is expanded.

cdr3_aa,cdr3_nt,v_call,j_call,d_call,clone_size
CASSPDGQGLYEAFF,TGTGCCAGCAGCCCCGACGGGCAGGGGCTTTATGAAGCTTTCTTT,TRBV27,TRBJ1-1,-,-
CASSDQQGRSPLHF,TGTGCCAGCAGTGATCAACAGGGTCGCTCACCCCTCCACTTT,TRBV2,TRBJ1-6,-,-
CATSRTKGEGRSVRYTF,TGTGCCACCAGCAGAACGAAGGGAGAGGGTCGATCAGTACGATACACCTTC,TRBV15,TRBJ1-2,-,-
CASSPPNSRGVRTDTQYF,TGTGCCAGCTCACCACCGAATTCGCGGGGTGTAAGGACAGATACGCAGTATTTT,TRBV18,TRBJ2-3,-,-
CASSYSPGRDNSPLHF,TGTGCCAGCAGTTACTCTCCGGGCAGGGATAATTCACCCCTCCACTTT,TRBV6-6,TRBJ1-6,-,few
CASSPTGYGYTF,TGTGCCAGCAGCCCGACAGGGTATGGCTACACCTTC,TRBV4-2,TRBJ1-2,TRBD1,-
CASSLAPGNIRDGDGYTF,TGCGCCAGCAGCTTGGCACCCGGGAATATCCGGGACGGTGATGGCTACACCTTC,TRBV5-1,TRBJ1-2,-,-
CSATDRDEQYF,TGCAGCGCGACGGACAGGGACGAGCAGTACTTC,TRBV29-1,TRBJ2-7,TRBD1,-
CASSPGQGNTEAFF,TGTGCCAGCAGCCCGGGACAGGGGAACACTGAAGCTTTCTTT,TRBV7-3,TRBJ1-1,TRBD1,few
CASSPGTIGRGADTQYF,TGTGCCAGCAGCCCCGGGACCATAGGTAGAGGGGCTGATACGCAGTATTTT,TRBV7-2,TRBJ2-3,-,-
CASSQSDRKDTEAFF,TGTGCCAGCAGCCAAAGCGACAGGAAGGACACTGAAGCTTTCTTT,TRBV4-2,TRBJ1-1,-,medium-sized
CASSQVQGYNEQFF,TGCGCCAGCAGCCAAGTTCAAGGTTACAATGAGCAGTTCTTC,TRBV4-1,TRBJ2-1,-,-
CAISRDRGLSGANVLTF,TGTGCCATCAGCCGGGACAGGGGGTTATCTGGGGCCAACGTCCTGACTTTC,TRBV10-3,TRBJ2-6,TRBD1,-
CASSVEGDSNQPQHF,TGTGCCAGCAGCGTGGAGGGGGATAGCAATCAGCCCCAGCATTTT,TRBV9,TRBJ1-5,-,few
CASSSSDRGGTEAFF,TGTGCCAGCAGCTCATCGGACAGGGGGGGGACTGAAGCTTTCTTT,TRBV11-2,TRBJ1-1,TRBD1,-
CASSLIQGPTNEKLFF,TGTGCCAGCAGCTTAATACAGGGCCCAACTAATGAAAAACTGTTTTTT,TRBV25-1,TRBJ1-4,-,-
CASRRLRVGGMNTEAFF,TGTGCCAGCAGGCGCCTACGAGTTGGTGGCATGAACACTGAAGCTTTCTTT,TRBV7-9,TRBJ1-1,-,many
CASSQRQGVDEQFF,TGTGCCAGCAGCCAACGTCAGGGGGTCGATGAGCAGTTCTTC,TRBV14,TRBJ2-1,TRBD1,-
CASSLGGRSNQPQHF,TGTGCCAGCAGTTTAGGGGGCAGAAGTAATCAGCCCCAGCATTTT,TRBV28,TRBJ1-5,-,-
CASSAGQGTDTQYF,TGTGCCAGCAGCGCGGGACAGGGCACAGATACGCAGTATTTT,TRBV2,TRBJ2-3,TRBD1,-
CASGLALNTEAFF,TGTGCTAGTGGTTTGGCACTGAACACTGAAGCTTTCTTT,TRBV12-5,TRBJ1-1,-,few
CASIGQGGEGNEQFF,TGTGCCAGCATTGGACAAGGGGGCGAGGGCAATGAGCAGTTCTTC,TRBV2,TRBJ2-1,TRBD1,-
CASSFLNLAGGETQYF,TGTGCCAGCAGCTTCCTAAATCTAGCGGGGGGAGAGACCCAGTACTTC,TRBV5-4,TRBJ2-5,TRBD2,-
CASSEVEGQPQHF,TGTGCCAGCAGTGAAGTAGAGGGACAGCCCCAGCATTTT,TRBV2,TRBJ1-5,-,once
CASSPSGRSNTEAFF,TGTGCCAGTAGCCCCAGTGGACGTTCGAACACTGAAGCTTTCTTT,TRBV19,TRBJ1-1,-,-
CAISEYRTSGGGQQFF,TGTGCCATCAGTGAGTACAGGACTAGCGGGGGGGGACAGCAGTTCTTC,TRBV10-3,TRBJ2-1,TRBD2,few
CASSLRSQDTQYF,TGTGCCAGCAGCTTAAGGTCGCAAGATACGCAGTATTTT,TRBV7-3,TRBJ2-3,-,-
CASSQWTGDEKLFF,TGTGCCAGCTCACAGTGGACAGGGGATGAAAAACTGTTTTTT,TRBV18,TRBJ1-4,TRBD1,-
CASSSYLAGGRTGELFF,TGCGCCAGCAGCTCCTATTTAGCGGGGGGACGGACCGGGGAGCTGTTTTTT,TRBV5-1,TRBJ2-2,TRBD2,-
CASSLSGGYEQYF,TGTGCCAGCAGTTTATCGGGGGGCTACGAGCAGTACTTC,TRBV27,TRBJ2-7,-,-
CASRSQGGGNYGYTF,TGTGCCAGCAGGTCACAGGGAGGGGGAAACTATGGCTACACCTTC,TRBV9,TRBJ1-2,-,-
CASSLVGTGSGYGYTF,TGTGCCAGCAGCTTGGTAGGGACAGGGTCCGGCTATGGCTACACCTTC,TRBV5-4,TRBJ1-2,TRBD1,-
CASSSMTGPNTEAFF,TGTGCCAGCAGCTCTATGACAGGGCCAAACACTGAAGCTTTCTTT,TRBV7-8,TRBJ1-1,TRBD1,few
CATSRYGVQTNEQFF,TGTGCCACCAGCAGATACGGGGTACAGACAAATGAGCAGTTCTTC,TRBV15,TRBJ2-1,-,-
CASSYRPDRGFEAFF,TGTGCCAGCAGTTACCGCCCGGACAGGGGATTTGAAGCTTTCTTT,TRBV6-5,TRBJ1-1,TRBD1,-
CAQHRDRGSSGANVLTF,TGTGCCCAGCACCGGGACAGGGGGTCGAGTGGGGCCAACGTCCTGACTTTC,TRBV30,TRBJ2-6,TRBD1,few
CAIGGGNQPQHF,TGTGCCATCGGAGGAGGTAATCAGCCCCAGCATTTT,TRBV19,TRBJ1-5,-,-
CASSILGQGVSDTQYF,TGTGCCAGTAGTATTTTGGGACAGGGGGTGTCAGATACGCAGTATTTT,TRBV19,TRBJ2-3,TRBD1,-
CASSRRGNSNQPQHF,TGTGCCAGCAGTAGACGGGGGAATAGCAATCAGCCCCAGCATTTT,TRBV6-1,TRBJ1-5,-,-
CASSLRATGRSF,TGTGCCAGCAGCTTAAGGGCAACGGGTCGGTCCTTC,TRBV7-3,TRBJ2-7,-,once
CASSKGAAYGYTF,TGTGCCAGTAGTAAGGGAGCCGCCTATGGCTACACCTTC,TRBV19,TRBJ1-2,-,-
CSANPDSSVGNTIYF,TGCAGCGCAAACCCCGACAGCTCAGTAGGAAACACCATATATTTT,TRBV29-1,TRBJ1-3,-,-